Listed below are T cell receptor beta chains from one sample, sequenced in a study of T cell responses to AZD1222 COVID-19 vaccine. TCRdb's table, derived via immunoSEQ multiplex PCR, lists solely in-frame clones and lacks some. The sample lists some 170,000 clones; 92% were seen once. The sequenced sample was peripheral blood, obtained 28 days after the second AZD1222 dose. These receptors were obtained from an adult who received the AZD1222 COVID-19 vaccine. Both conserved end residues are part of each CDR3. Fields, in order: D gene, V gene, clone size, J gene, CDR3 protein, CDR3 DNA. D genes are given only for firm matches. Rows may omit the clone size; those that give it use once, few, many or a size class.

d_gene: NA
v_gene: TRBV9
abundance: once
j_gene: TRBJ2-3
CDR3aa: CASSAYGPVEDTQYF
CDR3nt: TGTGCCAGCAGCGCATACGGACCTGTGGAAGATACGCAGTATTTT

d_gene: TRBD1
v_gene: TRBV6-5
abundance: NA
j_gene: TRBJ1-1
CDR3aa: CASSSLGQGSTEAFF
CDR3nt: TGTGCCAGCAGTTCCCTCGGACAGGGTAGCACTGAAGCTTTCTTT

d_gene: TRBD2
v_gene: TRBV7-2
abundance: once
j_gene: TRBJ2-3
CDR3aa: CASGRLAGGPADTQYF
CDR3nt: TGTGCCAGCGGGAGATTAGCGGGGGGGCCGGCAGATACGCAGTATTTT

d_gene: NA
v_gene: TRBV7-9
abundance: NA
j_gene: TRBJ1-4
CDR3aa: CASSLDNEKLFF
CDR3nt: TGTGCCAGCAGCTTAGATAATGAAAAACTGTTTTTT

d_gene: NA
v_gene: TRBV18
abundance: NA
j_gene: TRBJ1-1
CDR3aa: CASSPRPGERSTEAFF
CDR3nt: TGTGCCAGCTCACCCCGCCCGGGGGAGAGGAGTACTGAAGCTTTCTTT

d_gene: NA
v_gene: TRBV30
abundance: NA
j_gene: TRBJ1-5
CDR3aa: CAWTRSLDNYSNQPQHF
CDR3nt: TGTGCCTGGACTCGAAGTCTGGACAACTATAGCAATCAGCCCCAGCATTTT

d_gene: NA
v_gene: TRBV4-2
abundance: NA
j_gene: TRBJ1-2
CDR3aa: CASSQDSSRLNYGYTF
CDR3nt: TGTGCCAGCAGCCAAGATTCCTCCAGACTTAACTATGGCTACACCTTC

d_gene: NA
v_gene: TRBV7-3
abundance: NA
j_gene: TRBJ2-2
CDR3aa: CASSSQRGTGELFF
CDR3nt: TGTGCCAGCAGCTCCCAGAGGGGCACCGGGGAGCTGTTTTTT

d_gene: TRBD1
v_gene: TRBV9
abundance: NA
j_gene: TRBJ1-1
CDR3aa: CASSVGTGSSEAFF
CDR3nt: TGTGCCAGCAGCGTAGGGACAGGGTCGTCAGAAGCTTTCTTT

d_gene: TRBD2
v_gene: TRBV15
abundance: NA
j_gene: TRBJ2-1
CDR3aa: CATSRGGAVNEQFF
CDR3nt: TGTGCCACCAGCCGCGGGGGGGCAGTCAATGAGCAGTTCTTC

d_gene: NA
v_gene: TRBV4-1
abundance: once
j_gene: TRBJ2-7
CDR3aa: CATSRDISSYEQYF
CDR3nt: TGCGCCACCTCTCGGGACATCAGCTCCTACGAGCAGTACTTC

d_gene: NA
v_gene: TRBV12-3/TRBV12-4
abundance: NA
j_gene: TRBJ1-1
CDR3aa: CASSPRTGAEAFF
CDR3nt: TGTGCCAGCAGTCCTAGAACGGGCGCTGAAGCTTTCTTT

d_gene: NA
v_gene: TRBV2
abundance: NA
j_gene: TRBJ1-1
CDR3aa: CASSYRASPLNTEAFF
CDR3nt: TGTGCCAGCAGCTACAGGGCATCCCCTTTGAACACTGAAGCTTTCTTT

d_gene: NA
v_gene: TRBV7-9
abundance: NA
j_gene: TRBJ2-5
CDR3aa: CASSPSRGGETQYF
CDR3nt: TGTGCCAGCAGCCCGTCGAGGGGGGGAGAGACCCAGTACTTC

d_gene: NA
v_gene: TRBV6-5
abundance: NA
j_gene: TRBJ2-5
CDR3aa: CALRVGETQYF
CDR3nt: TGTGCCCTCAGGGTAGGCGAGACCCAGTACTTC

d_gene: TRBD2
v_gene: TRBV9
abundance: once
j_gene: TRBJ2-3
CDR3aa: CASSVAPGGRTDTQYF
CDR3nt: TGTGCCAGCAGCGTAGCTCCGGGGGGTAGAACAGATACGCAGTATTTT

d_gene: NA
v_gene: TRBV4-1
abundance: once
j_gene: TRBJ1-2
CDR3aa: CASSQEWSSGFGYTF
CDR3nt: TGCGCCAGCAGCCAAGAATGGTCGTCGGGGTTTGGCTACACCTTC

d_gene: NA
v_gene: TRBV30
abundance: NA
j_gene: TRBJ1-3
CDR3aa: CAWSVPDPTIYF
CDR3nt: TGTGCCTGGAGTGTACCTGACCCCACCATATATTTT

d_gene: TRBD2
v_gene: TRBV3-1/TRBV3-2
abundance: once
j_gene: TRBJ2-5
CDR3aa: CASSTLAGRAETQYF
CDR3nt: TGTGCCAGCAGCACCCTAGCGGGGCGGGCAGAGACCCAGTACTTC

d_gene: NA
v_gene: TRBV27
abundance: NA
j_gene: TRBJ1-5
CDR3aa: CASSLSVNQPQHF
CDR3nt: TGTGCCAGCAGTTTATCGGTAAATCAGCCCCAGCATTTT

d_gene: NA
v_gene: TRBV7-2
abundance: NA
j_gene: TRBJ1-1
CDR3aa: CASSLVRNTEAFF
CDR3nt: TGTGCCAGCAGCTTAGTAAGGAACACTGAAGCTTTCTTT

d_gene: TRBD1
v_gene: TRBV19
abundance: NA
j_gene: TRBJ1-1
CDR3aa: CASALRQGMTEAFF
CDR3nt: TGTGCCAGTGCCCTCAGACAGGGGATGACTGAAGCTTTCTTT

d_gene: TRBD1
v_gene: TRBV7-8
abundance: NA
j_gene: TRBJ1-1
CDR3aa: CASSEQGINTEAFF
CDR3nt: TGTGCCAGCAGCGAACAGGGGATAAACACTGAAGCTTTCTTT

d_gene: NA
v_gene: TRBV19
abundance: NA
j_gene: TRBJ2-7
CDR3aa: CASSIDLYGESYEQYF
CDR3nt: TGTGCCAGTAGTATAGATCTATACGGAGAGTCCTACGAGCAGTACTTC

d_gene: TRBD2
v_gene: TRBV19
abundance: NA
j_gene: TRBJ2-1
CDR3aa: CASSGSGGHYNEQFF
CDR3nt: TGTGCCAGTAGCGGGAGCGGGGGGCACTACAATGAGCAGTTCTTC

d_gene: TRBD1
v_gene: TRBV5-4
abundance: NA
j_gene: TRBJ1-2
CDR3aa: CASSLFGRQGGYNYGYTF
CDR3nt: TGTGCCAGCAGCCTCTTCGGACGACAGGGGGGATATAACTATGGCTACACCTTC

d_gene: NA
v_gene: TRBV19
abundance: NA
j_gene: TRBJ2-7
CDR3aa: CASSIWADYEQYF
CDR3nt: TGTGCCAGTAGTATTTGGGCAGACTACGAGCAGTACTTC

d_gene: TRBD1
v_gene: TRBV5-1
abundance: NA
j_gene: TRBJ1-4
CDR3aa: CASSMGQSNEKLFF
CDR3nt: TGCGCCAGCAGCATGGGACAGAGTAATGAAAAACTGTTTTTT

d_gene: TRBD1
v_gene: TRBV18
abundance: NA
j_gene: TRBJ1-1
CDR3aa: CASSPTGATEAFF
CDR3nt: TGTGCCAGCTCACCCACAGGGGCCACTGAAGCTTTCTTT

d_gene: NA
v_gene: TRBV3-1/TRBV3-2
abundance: NA
j_gene: TRBJ1-1
CDR3aa: CASSQVRGDTEAFF
CDR3nt: TGTGCCAGCAGCCAAGTACGCGGGGACACTGAAGCTTTCTTT

d_gene: NA
v_gene: TRBV5-1
abundance: once
j_gene: TRBJ2-7
CDR3aa: CASGLGRGLSSYEQYF
CDR3nt: TGCGCCAGCGGACTGGGGAGAGGACTGAGCTCCTACGAGCAGTACTTC

d_gene: NA
v_gene: TRBV3-1/TRBV3-2
abundance: NA
j_gene: TRBJ2-7
CDR3aa: CASSPLWAGYEQYF
CDR3nt: TGTGCCAGCAGCCCCCTTTGGGCGGGGTACGAGCAGTACTTC

d_gene: TRBD1
v_gene: TRBV5-6
abundance: NA
j_gene: TRBJ2-1
CDR3aa: CASSHRDSDNEQFF
CDR3nt: TGTGCCAGCAGCCACCGGGACAGCGACAATGAGCAGTTCTTC

d_gene: NA
v_gene: TRBV2
abundance: NA
j_gene: TRBJ2-7
CDR3aa: CATRWGSAYEQYF
CDR3nt: TGTGCCACCCGTTGGGGCAGTGCCTACGAGCAGTACTTC

d_gene: NA
v_gene: TRBV5-5
abundance: once
j_gene: TRBJ1-5
CDR3aa: CASSLAPSGPQHF
CDR3nt: TGTGCCAGCAGCTTGGCCCCCTCCGGGCCCCAGCATTTT

d_gene: TRBD1
v_gene: TRBV29-1
abundance: NA
j_gene: TRBJ1-1
CDR3aa: CSVGQGHNTEAFF
CDR3nt: TGCAGCGTTGGACAGGGCCATAACACTGAAGCTTTCTTT

d_gene: TRBD2
v_gene: TRBV18
abundance: NA
j_gene: TRBJ2-3
CDR3aa: CASSPVSGGADTQYF
CDR3nt: TGTGCCAGCTCCCCTGTCAGCGGGGGGGCAGATACGCAGTATTTT

d_gene: TRBD2
v_gene: TRBV2
abundance: NA
j_gene: TRBJ2-7
CDR3aa: CASRAGLASYEQYF
CDR3nt: TGTGCCAGCAGGGCGGGACTAGCGTCCTACGAGCAGTACTTC

d_gene: NA
v_gene: TRBV13
abundance: NA
j_gene: TRBJ1-4
CDR3aa: CASSFSTNEKLFF
CDR3nt: TGTGCCAGCAGCTTTTCAACTAATGAAAAACTGTTTTTT

d_gene: NA
v_gene: TRBV10-3
abundance: NA
j_gene: TRBJ1-1
CDR3aa: CAISAGGSTEAFF
CDR3nt: TGTGCCATCAGTGCCGGGGGTTCCACTGAAGCTTTCTTT